Sequencing of this T cell receptor beta chain was carried out in a study of PD-1 blockade in classical Hodgkin lymphoma. The CDR3 totals 14 residues. Germline V gene sequence: CDR1 MNHNS, CDR2 SASEGT. V dropped 7 bases and J dropped 0 bases, with 10 bases sitting between them. Time point defined: newly diagnosed, previously untreated cHL patient sample. Magnetic negative selection purified CD4+ T cells from thawed PBMCs. Untreated, newly diagnosed classical Hodgkin lymphoma PBMCs served for comparison. Profiling relied on immunoSEQ multiplex PCR, and the TCRdb table lists in-frame clones only, not all of them. The sample gives tens of thousands of clones, 90% of which show up once; approximately 0.41% is in the top ten.

This chain joins TRBV6-1 and TRBJ1-5, with a tentative D call TRBD1 (6 bases). The TCR comes from a human donor with classical Hodgkin lymphoma. The sequenced material came from CD4+ T cells from blood. The CDR3 region has the DNA TGTGCCAGCACTAGGACAGATAGCAATCAGCCCCAGCATTTT. It specifies CASTRTDSNQPQHF.